Listed here are 19 T cell receptor beta chains from one sample, sequenced in a study of cytomegalovirus exposure and HLA in healthy donors. In the PCR, 60 Vbeta and 13 Jbeta primers were used. Here immunoSEQ multiplex PCR was the method, and the copy in TCRdb shows in-frame clones only, minus some. The profile covers roughly 150,000 clones, with roughly 67% appearing a single time and roughly 5.2% taken by the ten largest. Source material: PBMCs. The origin of the receptors is a young woman in good health and CMV-seropositive.

This chain joins TRBV2 and TRBJ2-1; 8 nucleotides agree with TRBD1. The CDR3 spans 13 residues. V lost 11 bases to trimming and J lost 7 bases; unmatched junction nucleotides: 10. From germline, CDR1 is SNHLY and CDR2 FYNNEI. This chain's CDR3 is CARGQGALNEQFF. CDR3 nucleotides: TGTGCCCGCGGACAGGGCGCTTTGAATGAGCAGTTCTTC.

The rearrangement uses TRBV19 and TRBJ1-5, with D perhaps matching TRBD1 (6 bases). The germline V gene has CDR1 LNHDA and CDR2 SQIVND (reference sequence). Trimming cost V 6 bases and J 7 bases, with 13 bases left between them. This CDR3 comprises 13 residues. DNA of the CDR3: TGTGCCAGTAGCAAGGACAGCAGCCAGCCCCAGCATTTT. Amino acid sequence: CASSKDSSQPQHF.

The chain is built from TRBV27 and TRBJ1-1; possibly TRBD1 for D (6 bases). Trimming took 9 bases from V and 1 from J, leaving 9 bases between them. CDR3 length: 12 amino acids. Germline lookup yields CDR1 MNHEY and CDR2 SMNVEV (reference sequence). The chain's CDR3 is CASQTGNTEAFF. CDR3 DNA: TGTGCCAGTCAGACAGGGAACACTGAAGCTTTCTTT.

This clone was seen more than once but under ten times. V is TRBV5-4 and J is TRBJ1-6; 8 positions agree with TRBD1. Losses at the gene ends were 6 bases for V and 4 bases for J; bases not matched to a gene: 12. This CDR3 region has 17 residues. CDR1 SGHNT and CDR2 YYREEE come from the germline V gene (reference sequence). DNA for the CDR3: TGTGCCAGCACCCAAGGAGCAGGGGGCGGTTATAATTCACCCCTCCACTTT. Its translation is CASTQGAGGGYNSPLHF. The variable domain in full, with the rest retrieved from reference TRBV5-4 and TRBJ1-6, is ETGVTQSPTHLIKTRGQQVTLRCSSQSGHNTVSWYQQALGQGPQFIFQYYREEENGRGNFPPRFSGLQFPNYSSELNVNALELDDSALYLCASTQGAGGGYNSPLHFGNGTRLTVT.

The chain carries TRBV6-1 and TRBJ1-2; possible D gene TRBD1, 5 bases. This CDR3 spans 14 amino acids. The V gene lost 5 bases and the J gene lost 4 bases, with 14 bases spanning the gap. The V gene's germline CDR1 is MNHNS and CDR2 SASEGT. CDR3 loop: CASSYRQGPYGYTF. CDR3 DNA sequence: TGTGCCAGCAGTTATAGGCAGGGCCCCTATGGCTACACCTTC.

As for this clone: The same CDR3 is also encoded by other DNA sequences in this sample. The rearrangement uses TRBV18 and TRBJ1-1; D might be TRBD1 (6 bases). Germline V lookup: CDR1 KGHSH, CDR2 LQKENI. The length of the CDR3 is 16 residues. The ends were cut back, 4 bases at V and 8 bases at J, with 23 bases in the middle. The CDR3: CASSLALQGPSSEAFF. The CDR3 DNA follows: TGTGCCAGCTCACTAGCTCTTCAGGGGCCCTCTTCGGAAGCTTTCTTT.

The chain recombines TRBV27 with TRBJ1-5; D unclear. The V end was cut by 8 bases, the J end by 12 bases, with 8 bases between. The CDR3 is 9 amino acids. Germline CDR1 reads MNHEY; CDR2 reads SMNVEV (reference sequence). CDR3 DNA sequence: TGTGCCAGCCACGGGGACCAGCATTTT. Its protein product is CASHGDQHF.

This chain links TRBV9 with TRBJ1-3, with D unresolved. The CDR3 length is 14 residues. Deletions cut 2 bases from V and 4 bases from J, with 10 bases between. The V gene's germline CDR1 is SGDLS and CDR2 YYNGEE. The CDR3 region is CASSVSGLGNTIYF. As DNA, the CDR3 is TGTGCCAGCAGCGTCTCGGGTCTGGGAAACACCATATATTTT.

This chain connects TRBV15 to TRBJ2-7; 7 bases line up with TRBD1. The CDR3 is 16 amino acids. Per the germline V gene, CDR1 is LNHNV and CDR2 is YYDKDF (reference sequence). V was clipped by 5 bases and J by 0 bases; unmatched bases: 10. CDR3 sequence: CATSPREGAHSYEQYF. The CDR3 DNA follows: TGTGCCACCAGCCCCCGTGAGGGGGCCCACTCCTACGAGCAGTACTTC.

In the case of this clone: The junction and the germline gene differ at one end; a read error may be behind it. This chain uses TRBV19 with TRBJ1-1; D is uncertain. This CDR3 has 16 amino acids. CDR1 and CDR2 (germline): LNHDA, SQIVND (reference sequence). The CDR3 DNA sequence: TGTGCCAGTAGTATAGTTGGGCGCCCTTTAGACACTGAAGCTTTTTTT. It yields the protein CASSIVGRPLDTEAFF.

The V and J genes are TRBV6-5 and TRBJ2-5; 9 bases align to TRBD2. Germline V gives CDR1 MNHEY, CDR2 SVGAGI. The junction had 8 bases not matched to a gene; V was cut back by 11 bases and J by 4 bases. The CDR3 extends over 13 amino acids. The CDR3 reads CAGIAGGTETQYF. For the CDR3, the DNA is TGTGCCGGCATCGCGGGGGGGACAGAGACCCAGTACTTC.

The V call is TRBV11-2, the J call TRBJ2-7, with TRBD1 as a possible D gene (6 bases). Germline values: CDR1 SGHAT, CDR2 FQNNGV. CDR3 size: 17 residues. V shed 5 bases and J shed 3 bases, with 23 bases lying between them. The CDR3 DNA follows: TGTGCCAGCAGCACCCGGCGGACAGAAGGGGAAAGCTACGAGCAGTACTTC. Translated: CASSTRRTEGESYEQYF.

This rearrangement joins TRBV27 to TRBJ1-4; 7 bases are a match to TRBD1. The CDR3 consists of 15 residues. V lost 3 bases to trimming and J lost 11 bases; unmatched junction nucleotides: 12. Germline-derived CDR1 and CDR2 are MNHEY and SMNVEV (reference sequence). CDR3 in amino acids: CASSFDNRGLEKLFF. CDR3 coding DNA: TGTGCCAGCAGTTTCGATAACAGGGGTCTTGAGAAACTGTTTTTT.

DNA for the CDR3: TGTGCCAGCAGCTTGAGCCCAGGGGTTACAGATACGCAGTATTTT. This gives the protein CASSLSPGVTDTQYF. The chain uses TRBV7-3 and TRBJ2-3; a weak D match, TRBD1 (6 bases). The CDR3 is 15 amino acids. Trimming stripped 3 bases from V and 3 bases from J, with 13 bases between. The germline V gene has CDR1 SGHTA and CDR2 FQGTGA.

This clone showed up just a few times. The CDR3 loop reads CAWIYPGEWQFF. The CDR3 DNA reads as TGTGCCTGGATATATCCGGGGGAATGGCAGTTCTTC. The rearrangement joins TRBV30 to TRBJ2-1; a weak D match, TRBD2 (6 bases). The ends were cut back, 4 bases at V and 12 bases at J, with 16 bases in the middle. The CDR3 consists of 12 residues. Germline V gives CDR1 GTSNPN, CDR2 SVGIG (reference sequence). Drawing the rest from reference TRBV30 and TRBJ2-1, the complete variable domain is SQTIHQWPATLVQPVGSPLSLECTVEGTSNPNLYWYRQAAGRGLQLLFYSVGIGQISSEVPQNLSASRPQDRQFILSSKKLLLSDSGFYLCAWIYPGEWQFFGPGTRLTVL.

This chain joins TRBV28 and TRBJ1-2; the D gene is possibly TRBD1 (5 bases). V gave up 1 base and J gave up 2 bases, with 8 bases separating them. CDR3 size: 14 residues. Germline loops: CDR1 MDHEN, CDR2 SYDVKM. DNA of the CDR3: TGTGCCAGCAGTTTATCAGGGTGGAACTATGGCTACACCTTC. Its translation: CASSLSGWNYGYTF.

The rearrangement links TRBV5-1 to TRBJ1-1, with D perhaps TRBD1 (6 bases). This CDR3 is built from 14 residues. Trimming shortened V by 4 bases and J by 6 bases, and 16 bases separated the two germline ends. CDR1 and CDR2 from the germline V gene are SGHRS and YFSETQ. CDR3 bases: TGCGCCAGCAGCATACGACGGGGGGGCGCTGAAGCTTTCTTT. It specifies CASSIRRGGAEAFF.

The chain carries TRBV11-3 and TRBJ1-3; maybe TRBD1 (5 bases). The CDR3 is made up of 14 amino acids. The ends were cut back, 6 bases at V and 1 base at J, with 10 bases in the middle. Germline assignment: CDR1 SGHNT and CDR2 YENEEA. CDR3 protein: CASSDRSSGNTIYF. The CDR3 nucleotides read TGTGCCAGCAGTGACAGATCATCTGGAAACACCATATATTTT.

The V and J genes are TRBV2 and TRBJ1-1; D ambiguous. The length of the CDR3 is 13 residues. Germline CDR1 is SNHLY and CDR2 is FYNNEI. V lost 9 bases and J lost 3, with 14 bases in between. The CDR3, as DNA: TGTGCCAGTCCGGGGAGAACGGACACTGAAGCTTTCTTT. This translates into CASPGRTDTEAFF.